This T cell receptor (beta chain) was documented in a study of blood T cell repertoires in COVID-19. At the level of the study: Acute and convalescent COVID-19 specimens originated in the United States, Italy and Spain. The analysed material was cDNA or gDNA that came from T cells, B-cell-depleted T cells, or PBMCs.

As handled by the study authors: Estimates of nucleated cell counts were drawn from the amplification of reference gene primers. Assay: immunoSEQ multiplex PCR; the TCRdb copy retains only in-frame clones and omits some. For V, J and clone size, that table is used; D and trimming come from the DNA. The table has 120,000 to 150,000 clones, approximately 90% seen once. From germline, CDR1 is LNHNV and CDR2 YYDKDF (reference sequence). The CDR3 length is 15 residues. Deletions cut 0 bases from V and 1 base from J, with 9 bases between. The chain couples TRBV15 to TRBJ1-1; possibly TRBD1 for D (6 bases). The source of this sequence is a man aged 18-30 years with COVID-19, enrolled during active disease. Sequenced sample: peripheral blood. CDR3 loop: CATSREGGANTEAFF. The CDR3 nucleotides read TGTGCCACCAGCAGAGAAGGGGGAGCGAACACTGAAGCTTTCTTT.